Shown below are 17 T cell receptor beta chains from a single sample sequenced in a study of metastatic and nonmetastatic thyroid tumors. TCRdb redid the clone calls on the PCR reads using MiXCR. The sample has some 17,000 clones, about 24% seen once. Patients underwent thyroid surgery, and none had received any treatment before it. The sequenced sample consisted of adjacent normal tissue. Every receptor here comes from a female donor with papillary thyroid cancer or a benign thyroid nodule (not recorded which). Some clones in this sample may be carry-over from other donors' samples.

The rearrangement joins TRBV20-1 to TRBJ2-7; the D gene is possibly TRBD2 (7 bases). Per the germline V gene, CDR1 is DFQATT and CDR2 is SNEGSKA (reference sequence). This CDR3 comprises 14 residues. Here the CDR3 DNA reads TGCAGCGCCAGACCTGGGGGGGCACAGTACGAGCAGTACTTC. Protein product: CSARPGGAQYEQYF.

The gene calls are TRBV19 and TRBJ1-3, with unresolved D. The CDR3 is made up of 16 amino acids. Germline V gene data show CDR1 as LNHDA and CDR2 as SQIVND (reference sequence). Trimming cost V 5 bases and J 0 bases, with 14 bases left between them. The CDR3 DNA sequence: TGTGCCAGTAGTCACAATACAGCCCGCTCTGGAAACACCATATATTTT. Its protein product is CASSHNTARSGNTIYF.

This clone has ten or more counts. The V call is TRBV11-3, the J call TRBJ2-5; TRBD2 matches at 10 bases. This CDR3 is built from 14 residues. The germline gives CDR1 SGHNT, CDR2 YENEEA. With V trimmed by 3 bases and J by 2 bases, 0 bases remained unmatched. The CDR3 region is CASSLTSGQETQYF. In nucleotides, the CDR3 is TGTGCCAGCAGCTTGACTAGCGGGCAAGAGACCCAGTACTTC. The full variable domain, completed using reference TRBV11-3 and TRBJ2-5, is EAGVVQSPRYKIIEKKQPVAFWCNPISGHNTLYWYLQNLGQGPELLIRYENEEAVDDSQLPKDRFSAERLKGVDSTLKIQPAELGDSAVYLCASSLTSGQETQYFGPGTRLLVL.

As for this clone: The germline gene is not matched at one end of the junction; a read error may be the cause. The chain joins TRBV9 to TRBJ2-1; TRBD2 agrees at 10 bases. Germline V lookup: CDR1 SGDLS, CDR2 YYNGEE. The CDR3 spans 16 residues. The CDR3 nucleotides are TGTACCAGCAGCGTTAAAGCGGGAGGGTCTTACAATGAGCAGTTCTTC. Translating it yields CTSSVKAGGSYNEQFF. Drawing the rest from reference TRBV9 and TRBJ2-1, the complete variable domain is DSGVTQTPKHLITATGQRVTLRCSPRSGDLSVYWYQQSLDQGLQFLIQYYNGEERAKGNILERFSAQQFPDLHSELNLSSLELGDSALYFCTSSVKAGGSYNEQFFGPGTRLTVL.

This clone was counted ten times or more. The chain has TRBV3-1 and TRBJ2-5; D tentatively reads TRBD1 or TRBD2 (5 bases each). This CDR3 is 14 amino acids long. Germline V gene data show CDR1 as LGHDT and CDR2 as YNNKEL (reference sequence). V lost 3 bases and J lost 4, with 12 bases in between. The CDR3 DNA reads TGTGCCAGCAGCCACTTGGGGGAAACAGAGACCCAGTACTTC. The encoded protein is CASSHLGETETQYF.

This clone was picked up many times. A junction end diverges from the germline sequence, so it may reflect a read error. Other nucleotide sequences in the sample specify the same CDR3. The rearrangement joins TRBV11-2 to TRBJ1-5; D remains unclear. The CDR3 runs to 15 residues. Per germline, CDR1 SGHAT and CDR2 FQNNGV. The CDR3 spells CASSLSDGYHQPQHF. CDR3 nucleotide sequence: TGCGCCAGCAGCTTATCGGACGGCTACCATCAGCCCCAGCATTTT.

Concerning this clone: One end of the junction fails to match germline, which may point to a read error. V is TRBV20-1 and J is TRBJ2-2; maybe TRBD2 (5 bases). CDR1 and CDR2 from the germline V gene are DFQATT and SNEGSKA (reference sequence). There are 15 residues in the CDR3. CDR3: CSAEEYRVAAGELSF. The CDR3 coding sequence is TGCAGTGCTGAGGAATATAGGGTGGCCGCCGGGGAGCTGTCTTTT.

DNA of the CDR3: TGCGCCAGCAGCCGGGTGGGGTTAAGGAATGAGCAGTTCTTC. Its translation is CASSRVGLRNEQFF. The rearrangement links TRBV4-1 to TRBJ2-5; D gene ambiguous. The last part of the DNA fits TRBJ2-1 better; the J call may be wrong. Looked up from germline, CDR1 is MGHRA and CDR2 is YSYEKL. The CDR3 is made up of 14 amino acids.

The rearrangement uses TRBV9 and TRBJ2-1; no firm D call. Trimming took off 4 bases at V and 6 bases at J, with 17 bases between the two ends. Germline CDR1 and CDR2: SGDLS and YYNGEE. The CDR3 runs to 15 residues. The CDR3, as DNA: TGTGCCAGCAGCCCTGGCGGTGGGAAGGGCAATGAGCAGTTCTTC. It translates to CASSPGGGKGNEQFF.

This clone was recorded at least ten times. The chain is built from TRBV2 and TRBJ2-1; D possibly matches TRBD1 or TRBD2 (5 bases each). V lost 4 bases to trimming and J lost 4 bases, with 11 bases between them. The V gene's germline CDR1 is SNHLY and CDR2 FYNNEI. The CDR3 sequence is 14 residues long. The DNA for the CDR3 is TGTGCCAGCAGTGGGGACCTCTTTTACAATGAGCAGTTCTTC. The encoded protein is CASSGDLFYNEQFF.

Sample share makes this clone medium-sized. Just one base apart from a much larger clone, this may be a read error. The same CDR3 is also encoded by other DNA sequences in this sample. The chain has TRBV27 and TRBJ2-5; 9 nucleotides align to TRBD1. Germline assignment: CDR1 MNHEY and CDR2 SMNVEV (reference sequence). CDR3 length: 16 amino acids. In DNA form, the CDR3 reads TGTGCCAGCAGTGACTATACAGGGGGCGAAAAAGAAACCCAGTACTTC. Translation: CASSDYTGGEKETQYF.

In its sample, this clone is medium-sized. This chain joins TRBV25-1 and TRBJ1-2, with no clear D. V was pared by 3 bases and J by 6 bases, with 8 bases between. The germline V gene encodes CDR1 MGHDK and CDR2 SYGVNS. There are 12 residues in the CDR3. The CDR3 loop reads CASSDLADGYTF. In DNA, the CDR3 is TGTGCCAGCAGTGATTTGGCGGATGGCTACACCTTC.

As DNA, the CDR3 is TGCAGTGCGGCTCCCGGGATCGACTACGAGCAGTACTTC. Protein: CSAAPGIDYEQYF. The genes are TRBV20-1 and TRBJ2-7, with D possibly TRBD2 on 5 matching bases. The CDR3 sequence is 13 residues long. Per the germline V gene, CDR1 is DFQATT and CDR2 is SNEGSKA (reference sequence). The V end lost 6 bases, the J end lost 3 bases, and 15 bases lay between the germline ends.

CDR3 in amino acids: CASSLDSESTDTQYF. Written as DNA, the CDR3 is TGTGCCAGCAGCTTAGACTCAGAGAGCACAGATACGCAGTATTTT. This rearrangement joins TRBV11-3 to TRBJ2-3, with no clear D. Per germline, CDR1 SGHNT and CDR2 YENEEA. The CDR3 contains 15 residues. Trimming took off 0 bases at V and 0 bases at J, with 7 bases between the two ends.

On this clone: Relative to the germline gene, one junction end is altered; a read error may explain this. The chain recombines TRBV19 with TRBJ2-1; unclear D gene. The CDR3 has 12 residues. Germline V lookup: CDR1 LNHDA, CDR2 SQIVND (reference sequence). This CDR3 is CATLQSPRERFF. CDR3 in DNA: TGTGCCACCCTCCAAAGCCCCCGAGAGCGGTTCTTC.

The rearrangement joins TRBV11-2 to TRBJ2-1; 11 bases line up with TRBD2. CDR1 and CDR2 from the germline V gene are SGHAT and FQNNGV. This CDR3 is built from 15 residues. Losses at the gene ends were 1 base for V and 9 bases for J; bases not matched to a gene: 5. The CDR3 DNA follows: TGTGCCAGCAGCTTAGTTAGCGGGGGGGTTGGTGAGCAGTTCTTC. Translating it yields CASSLVSGGVGEQFF.

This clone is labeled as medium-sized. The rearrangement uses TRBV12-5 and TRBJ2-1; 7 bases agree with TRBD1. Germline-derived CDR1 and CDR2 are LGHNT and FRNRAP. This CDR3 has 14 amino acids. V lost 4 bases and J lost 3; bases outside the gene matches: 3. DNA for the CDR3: TGTGCTAGTGGTTCGACAGGGCGCTACAATGAGCAGTTCTTC. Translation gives CASGSTGRYNEQFF. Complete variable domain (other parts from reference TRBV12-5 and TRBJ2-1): DARVTQTPRHKVTEMGQEVTMRCQPILGHNTVFWYRQTMMQGLELLAYFRNRAPLDDSGMPKDRFSAEMPDATLATLKIQPSEPRDSAVYFCASGSTGRYNEQFFGPGTRLTVL.